This T cell receptor beta chain was recovered during a study of T cells in Graves' hyperthyroidism and ophthalmopathy. V dropped 6 bases and J dropped 2; count of bases not matched to a gene: 11. The CDR3 covers 16 residues. The V gene's germline CDR1 is LNHDA and CDR2 SQIVND (reference sequence). Amplified TCR beta CDR3 regions came from RNA transcripts. First-round RT-PCR of the TCR CDR3 relied on the HTBI primer set. TCRdb itself ran the multiplex PCR reads through MiXCR, one entry per CDR3 protein. Among hundreds of thousands of distinct CDR3 sequences listed, about 45% were seen once. The chain is built from TRBV19 and TRBJ2-5; 8 bases are shared with TRBD2. This TCR derives from an adult man with Graves' disease, either hyperthyroidism or ophthalmopathy (not recorded which). Sequencing input: peripheral blood or thyroid tissue (not recorded which). This CDR3 is CASSPRAGALQETQYF. CDR3 DNA: TGTGCCAGTAGCCCACGAGCGGGAGCCCTTCAAGAGACCCAGTACTTC.